The 32 T cell receptor beta chains given below trace back to one sample, sequenced in a study of control samples from healthy donors and cancer patients. TCRdb keeps only in-frame clones here, not all; method: immunoSEQ multiplex PCR. The sample carries some 200,000 clones, roughly 89% recorded once. The specimen sequenced was blood. The origin of the receptors is a woman under 40 in good health.

The V gene is TRBV4-1, the J gene TRBJ2-7, with 8 bases fitting TRBD2. The CDR3 length is 16 residues. After removal of 0 bases from V and 3 bases from J, the junction contained 7 bases not matched to a gene. Germline CDR1 reads MGHRA; CDR2 reads YSYEKL. CDR3 amino acids: CASSQEKRGGLYEQYF. CDR3 nucleotides: TGCGCCAGCAGCCAAGAGAAACGGGGGGGCCTCTACGAGCAGTACTTC.

The chain combines TRBV7-9 with TRBJ2-5, with TRBD2 identical over 16 bases. The CDR3 spans 17 residues. The ends lost 5 bases at V and 4 bases at J; junction bases unmatched: 7. Germline CDR1 reads SEHNR; CDR2 reads FQNEAQ (reference sequence). CDR3 protein: CASSPGLAGGPVETQYF. CDR3 sequence (DNA): TGTGCCAGCAGCCCGGGACTAGCGGGGGGGCCGGTAGAGACCCAGTACTTC.

This chain connects TRBV27 to TRBJ1-1, with 8 bases aligning to TRBD1. The germline gives CDR1 MNHEY, CDR2 SMNVEV (reference sequence). V shed 4 bases, J shed 0 bases, and the junction held 4 bases outside the gene matches. The CDR3 spans 15 residues. CDR3 in DNA: TGTGCCAGCAGTTACCCGACAGGGGTGAACACTGAAGCTTTCTTT. Residues: CASSYPTGVNTEAFF.

The V call is TRBV28, the J call TRBJ2-7; the D gene is possibly TRBD2 (6 bases). Germline V gene sequence: CDR1 MDHEN, CDR2 SYDVKM. The V gene lost 6 bases and the J gene lost 7 bases, with 13 bases spanning the gap. This CDR3 region has 12 residues. CDR3 bases: TGTGCCAGCAGCGGGAGTTTGAGGGAGCAGTACTTC. Translation gives CASSGSLREQYF.

J is TRBJ2-7 and V is TRBV12-5; D tentatively fits TRBD1 or TRBD2 (6 bases each). The germline V and J ends were trimmed by 3 bases and 3 bases, with 9 bases remaining between them. Germline CDR1 is LGHNT and CDR2 is FRNRAP. CDR3 size: 13 residues. This CDR3 reads CASGFGGDYEQYF. The CDR3 DNA is TGTGCTAGTGGTTTCGGGGGCGACTACGAGCAGTACTTC.

J is TRBJ1-1 and V is TRBV28; D remains unclear. The CDR3 runs to 13 residues. Germline values: CDR1 MDHEN, CDR2 SYDVKM. The V end lost 8 bases, the J end lost 1 base, and 11 bases lay between the germline ends. This CDR3 reads CASRSRANTEAFF. The CDR3 DNA sequence: TGTGCCAGCCGGTCTCGGGCGAACACTGAAGCTTTCTTT.

The table lists this clone with a count of one. This chain joins TRBV5-6 and TRBJ1-1; a possible D gene is TRBD1 (5 bases). Trimming removed 0 bases at V and 1 base at J, with 7 bases between. Germline CDR1 and CDR2: SGHDT and YYEEEE. The CDR3 runs 14 residues. This CDR3 is CASSLEGPNTEAFF. The CDR3 bases are TGTGCCAGCAGCTTGGAGGGGCCGAACACTGAAGCTTTCTTT.

The V and J genes are TRBV6-5 and TRBJ1-1; TRBD1 might be the D (5 bases). Germline CDR1 is MNHEY and CDR2 is SVGAGI. The CDR3 has 14 amino acids. Between the trimmed V and J ends, which lost 2 bases and 11 bases, there was a span of 18 bases. The CDR3 is CASSYTRTSSVAFF. CDR3 sequence (DNA): TGTGCCAGCAGTTACACCCGGACAAGTTCGGTGGCTTTCTTT.

Turning to this clone: Different DNA sequences within this sample yield the same CDR3. V is TRBV28 and J is TRBJ1-1; 8 positions agree with TRBD1. CDR3 length: 14 residues. Germline values: CDR1 MDHEN, CDR2 SYDVKM. J lost 5 bases, V lost 5 bases, and 7 bases had no gene match. The CDR3: CASSPGGRGTEAFF. The DNA for the CDR3 is TGTGCCAGCAGTCCAGGGGGCAGAGGGACTGAAGCTTTCTTT.

The rearrangement joins TRBV11-1 to TRBJ2-7; possibly TRBD1 for D (6 bases). V lost 5 bases and J lost 1, with 6 bases in between. Germline V lookup: CDR1 SGHAT, CDR2 FQDESV (reference sequence). This CDR3 comprises 12 residues. The CDR3 DNA follows: TGTGCCAGCAGCACAGGGTCCTACGAGCAGTACTTC. It is translated as CASSTGSYEQYF. Full variable domain (remainder filled in from reference TRBV11-1 and TRBJ2-7): EAEVAQSPRYKITEKSQAVAFWCDPISGHATLYWYRQILGQGPELLVQFQDESVVDDSQLPKDRFSAERLKGVDSTLKIQPAELGDSAMYLCASSTGSYEQYFGPGTRLTVT.

The rearrangement uses TRBV19 and TRBJ1-5, with 9 bases aligning to TRBD1. V shed 5 bases, J shed 7 bases, and the junction held 3 bases outside the gene matches. Germline V gives CDR1 LNHDA, CDR2 SQIVND (reference sequence). This CDR3 is 13 amino acids long. In DNA form, the CDR3 reads TGTGCCAGTAGTGTACAGGGGGCCCAGCCCCAGCATTTT. Its translation is CASSVQGAQPQHF.

The rearrangement joins TRBV6-5 to TRBJ2-7, with 8 bases fitting TRBD1. The CDR3 is made up of 15 amino acids. V was pared by 7 bases and J by 7 bases, with 15 bases of the junction left unmatched. Looked up from germline, CDR1 is MNHEY and CDR2 is SVGAGI. CDR3 sequence: CASTSTRTGSREQYF. In DNA, the CDR3 is TGTGCCAGCACCTCGACCAGGACAGGGTCCAGAGAGCAGTACTTC.

This chain uses TRBV4-1 with TRBJ2-2; no clear D gene. Germline values: CDR1 MGHRA, CDR2 YSYEKL. The length of the CDR3 is 12 residues. With 7 bases removed from V and 3 bases from J, the gap between germline ends came to 6 bases. CDR3 loop: CASNKDTGELFF. The DNA of the CDR3 is TGCGCCAGCAATAAGGACACCGGGGAGCTGTTTTTT.

This rearrangement joins TRBV29-1 to TRBJ1-5, with TRBD1 identical over 9 bases. The CDR3 consists of 12 residues. Germline V gene data show CDR1 as SQVTM and CDR2 as ANQGSEA. The ends lost 6 bases at V and 4 bases at J; junction bases unmatched: 1. The DNA for the CDR3 is TGCAGCGTGGGGACAGGGAATCAGCCCCAGCATTTT. This encodes CSVGTGNQPQHF. The variable domain in full, with the rest retrieved from reference TRBV29-1 and TRBJ1-5, is SAVISQKPSRDICQRGTSLTIQCQVDSQVTMMFWYRQQPGQSLTLIATANQGSEATYESGFVIDKFPISRPNLTFSTLTVSNMSPEDSSIYLCSVGTGNQPQHFGDGTRLSIL.

The chain couples TRBV5-6 to TRBJ1-4; D remains unclear. V lost 4 bases, J lost 5 bases, and 15 bases lay in between. CDR3 size: 15 residues. CDR1 and CDR2 from the germline V gene are SGHDT and YYEEEE. The CDR3 loop is CASSELQKRNEKLFF. For the CDR3, the DNA is TGTGCCAGCAGCGAACTACAAAAACGGAATGAAAAACTGTTTTTT.

The CDR3: CASSRLAGGQETQYF. The CDR3 DNA reads as TGTGCCAGTAGCAGACTAGCGGGAGGCCAAGAGACCCAGTACTTC. This chain connects TRBV19 to TRBJ2-5, with 13 bases lining up with TRBD2. CDR3 size: 15 residues. The J segment lost 1 base and the V segment lost 6 bases, leaving 2 bases of the junction unmatched. CDR1 and CDR2 from the germline V gene are LNHDA and SQIVND (reference sequence).

The V gene is TRBV16, the J gene TRBJ1-5, with D unclear. Germline V lookup: CDR1 KGHSY, CDR2 FQNENV. The CDR3 is 13 amino acids. Trimming took 4 bases from V and 5 from J, leaving 9 bases between them. The CDR3 sequence: CASSPGSDQPQHF. The CDR3 coding sequence is TGTGCCAGCAGCCCGGGGTCGGATCAGCCCCAGCATTTT.

V gene TRBV7-6 combines with J gene TRBJ2-5, with D possibly matching TRBD2 (5 bases). This CDR3 is built from 13 residues. V was shortened by 3 bases and J by 7 bases, with 12 bases between the two germline ends. Germline loops: CDR1 SGHVS, CDR2 FNYEAQ. The DNA for the CDR3 is TGTGCCAGCAGCTTCTCCGGGGTTGGGACCCAGTACTTC. Its protein is CASSFSGVGTQYF.

This clone came up once. V is TRBV19 and J is TRBJ1-2; D remains unclear. This CDR3 has 12 amino acids. V lost 6 bases, J lost 3 bases, and 8 bases lay in between. CDR1 and CDR2 from the germline V gene are LNHDA and SQIVND (reference sequence). CDR3 amino acids: CASRDGYYGYTF. The DNA for the CDR3 is TGTGCCAGTAGGGACGGATACTATGGCTACACCTTC. Complete variable domain (other parts from reference TRBV19 and TRBJ1-2): DGGITQSPKYLFRKEGQNVTLSCEQNLNHDAMYWYRQDPGQGLRLIYYSQIVNDFQKGDIAEGYSVSREKKESFPLTVTSAQKNPTAFYLCASRDGYYGYTFGSGTRLTVV.

V gene TRBV7-9 combines with J gene TRBJ2-3; D perhaps matches TRBD1 (5 bases). The germline gives CDR1 SEHNR, CDR2 FQNEAQ (reference sequence). Trimming took 5 bases from V and 0 from J, leaving 12 bases between them. This CDR3 is built from 15 residues. The CDR3 DNA sequence: TGTGCCAGCAGCACGGACACTACTAGCACAGATACGCAGTATTTT. Protein sequence: CASSTDTTSTDTQYF.

This chain links TRBV5-6 with TRBJ1-1; TRBD1 agrees at 7 bases. Germline CDR1 and CDR2: SGHDT and YYEEEE. The junction had 4 bases not matched to a gene; V was cut back by 5 bases and J by 0 bases. This CDR3 is built from 14 residues. Here the CDR3 reads CASRKGQLNTEAFF. Written as DNA, the CDR3 is TGTGCCAGCAGAAAGGGACAGCTGAACACTGAAGCTTTCTTT.

V gene TRBV19 combines with J gene TRBJ2-7; 8 nucleotides line up with TRBD1. The trim removed 5 bases at V and 1 base at J, leaving 7 bases unmatched. The CDR3 consists of 15 residues. CDR1 and CDR2 (germline): LNHDA, SQIVND (reference sequence). CDR3 nucleotide sequence: TGTGCCAGTAGTCTGGGACAGGCCTTTTCCTACGAGCAGTACTTC. It encodes CASSLGQAFSYEQYF.

The rearrangement uses TRBV6-2 or TRBV6-3 and TRBJ1-2; no clear D gene. CDR3 size: 14 residues. V was clipped by 0 bases and J by 0 bases, with 5 bases between them. Germline V gene sequence: CDR1 MNHEY, CDR2 SVGEGT. This CDR3 reads CASSYSGANYGYTF. The CDR3 DNA reads as TGTGCCAGCAGTTACTCGGGAGCTAACTATGGCTACACCTTC.

The chain has TRBV10-1 and TRBJ2-2; 9 bases line up with TRBD2. Trimming cost V 2 bases and J 3 bases; bases outside gene matches: 1. The CDR3 runs to 15 residues. Per germline, CDR1 WNHNN and CDR2 SYGVQD (reference sequence). Here the CDR3 DNA reads TGCGCCAGCAGTGAGGGGACTAGCCACACCGGGGAGCTGTTTTTT. As protein: CASSEGTSHTGELFF.

The genes are TRBV5-4 and TRBJ1-4; 9 bases fit TRBD1. CDR1 and CDR2 from the germline V gene are SGHNT and YYREEE (reference sequence). Unmatched junction bases numbered 5, after V lost 0 bases and J lost 8 bases. The CDR3 runs to 15 residues. CDR3 nucleotides: TGTGCCAGCAGCTTGGACAGGGGGCGGGTAGAAAAACTGTTTTTT. Translation: CASSLDRGRVEKLFF.

The J gene is TRBJ2-1, the V gene TRBV29-1; D is undetermined. From germline, CDR1 is SQVTM and CDR2 ANQGSEA. The V end was cut by 2 bases, the J end by 6 bases, with 8 bases between. The CDR3 has 12 residues. CDR3 protein: CSVESVGNEQFF. CDR3 in DNA: TGCAGCGTTGAATCAGTCGGCAATGAGCAGTTCTTC.

This clone was recorded only once. The chain couples TRBV5-1 to TRBJ1-6, with no clear D. Germline V lookup: CDR1 SGHRS, CDR2 YFSETQ. V was clipped by 0 bases and J by 5 bases, with 9 bases between them. The CDR3 runs 15 residues. Here the CDR3 reads CASSLGPDNNSPLHF. For the CDR3, the DNA is TGCGCCAGCAGCTTGGGGCCGGATAATAATTCACCCCTCCACTTT.

J is TRBJ1-1 and V is TRBV10-2; TRBD1 is a possible D gene (6 bases). Per the germline V gene, CDR1 is WSHSY and CDR2 is SAAADI. This CDR3 contains 14 residues. Trimming stripped 7 bases from V and 4 bases from J, with 16 bases between. CDR3 DNA sequence: TGCGCCAGCAAAGGGGGGGTATGGAGCACTGAAGCTTTCTTT. Protein: CASKGGVWSTEAFF.

The table lists this clone with a count of one. The junction departs from the called germline gene at one end, perhaps through a read error. Other DNA sequences within the sample encode an identical CDR3. The chain combines TRBV7-7 with TRBJ2-1, with 11 bases identical to TRBD2. There are 14 residues in the CDR3. Germline V gene data show CDR1 as SSHAT and CDR2 as FNYEAQ (reference sequence). The CDR3 spells CASSLTSGSNEQFF. In DNA, the CDR3 is TGTGCTAGCAGCTTAACTAGCGGGAGCAATGAGCAGTTCTTC.

The chain combines TRBV5-8 with TRBJ2-5; D is unresolved. In germline, CDR1 is SGHTS, CDR2 YDEGEE. The CDR3 length is 13 residues. Deletions cut 2 bases from V and 5 bases from J, with 10 bases between. This chain's CDR3 is CASSFELRETQYF. The CDR3 coding sequence is TGTGCCAGCAGCTTCGAATTAAGGGAGACCCAGTACTTC.

The rearrangement uses TRBV9 and TRBJ1-1, with D perhaps matching TRBD1 (5 bases). The CDR3 length is 15 residues. V was cut by 0 bases and J by 0 bases, with 9 bases left in between. Germline V gene data show CDR1 as SGDLS and CDR2 as YYNGEE. The CDR3 sequence: CASSVDFRVNTEAFF. The CDR3 DNA sequence: TGTGCCAGCAGCGTAGATTTCAGGGTGAACACTGAAGCTTTCTTT.

This chain uses TRBV3-1 (or the pseudogene TRBV3-2) with TRBJ2-5; D is unresolved. This CDR3 contains 14 residues. Germline V CDR1 and CDR2: LGHDT, YNNKEL (reference sequence). The ends were cut back, 1 base at V and 2 bases at J, with 8 bases in the middle. The CDR3 nucleotides are TGTGCCAGCAGCCAAGCCGCGCCTCAAGAGACCCAGTACTTC. As protein: CASSQAAPQETQYF.